This record looks at one T cell receptor (beta chain) sequence and its context. At one of its ends the junction is not consistent with the germline gene, which may arise from a read error. This sample is drawn from a study of blood T cells in healthy people across ages. Germline CDR1 MNHEY, CDR2 SVGEGT. CDR3 length: 15 amino acids. Together with a sample-barcoded 5' primer, a J-beta primer mix was included in a second PCR lasting roughly 6 to 12 cycles. All cDNA molecules were each tagged by a template-switch adaptor with 12 random nucleotides. Using its own MiXCR run on the 5' RACE reads, TCRdb lists one record per CDR3 protein. The sample has about 1,400,000 distinct CDR3 sequences; approximately 40% are singletons. The extraction recovered at least 6 micrograms of total RNA per sample.

This chain joins TRBV6-2 or TRBV6-3 and TRBJ2-3; D might be TRBD2 (6 bases). The sample taken for sequencing was blood. The sequence was obtained from a woman aged 18-29 years in good health. The CDR3 DNA is TGTGCCTGCAGTTTCCGCGGGGAAAGCACAGATACGCAGTATTTT. The encoded protein is CACSFRGESTDTQYF.